The 10 T cell receptor beta chains below were found in one sample sequenced in a study of blood T cells in healthy people across ages. The use of a sample-barcoded 5' primer and a J-beta primer mix characterized a second PCR of roughly 6 to 11 cycles. TCRdb passed the 5' RACE reads through MiXCR, listing each CDR3 protein once. The sample lists more than 800,000 distinct CDR3 sequences, less than 35% occurring once. Specimen: blood. Receptor source: a woman over 75 in good health.

The chain combines TRBV6-5 with TRBJ1-6; D not certain. Germline lookup yields CDR1 MNHEY and CDR2 SVGAGI. The ends were cut back, 2 bases at V and 0 bases at J, with 14 bases in the middle. The CDR3 runs 18 residues. The CDR3 DNA follows: TGTGCCAGCAGTTACGCCCCGCACAGCTACTCCTATAATTCACCCCTCCACTTT. This sequence encodes CASSYAPHSYSYNSPLHF.

This clonotype was counted between two and nine times. The chain is built from TRBV7-9 and TRBJ1-4; no reliable D call. Germline V CDR1 and CDR2: SEHNR, FQNEAQ (reference sequence). The CDR3 runs 14 residues. V was clipped by 1 base and J by 4 bases, with 7 bases between them. DNA for the CDR3: TGTGCCAGCAGCTTAGGAGGGCTTAATGAAAAACTGTTTTTT. Translation gives CASSLGGLNEKLFF.

This clonotype was recorded once. This may be a read error: a much more frequent sequence differs by one nucleotide. The chain has TRBV7-2 and TRBJ1-1, with 7 bases lining up with TRBD1. This CDR3 comprises 15 residues. Germline values: CDR1 SGHTA, CDR2 FQGNSA. DNA for the CDR3: TGTGTCAGCAGCTTAGGGGGACAGACTAACACTGAAGCTTTCTTT. The encoded protein is CVSSLGGQTNTEAFF.

This clonotype was detected ten times or more. For the CDR3, the DNA is TGTGCCAGCAGCCAATTCCAAGGTCCTGGCTACACCTTC. The encoded protein is CASSQFQGPGYTF. The genes are TRBV3-1 and TRBJ1-2; D is unclear. Trimming took off 2 bases at V and 7 bases at J, with 11 bases between the two ends. The CDR3 is 13 amino acids. The germline gives CDR1 LGHDT, CDR2 YNNKEL (reference sequence).

This clonotype was detected ten times or more. The chain combines TRBV7-9 with TRBJ1-2; no firm D call. V lost 1 base, J lost 3 bases, and 9 bases lay in between. Germline V gene lookup returns CDR1 SEHNR and CDR2 FQNEAQ (reference sequence). The CDR3 is 14 amino acids. CDR3 protein: CASSLVGYDYGYTF. As DNA, the CDR3 is TGTGCCAGCAGCTTAGTAGGGTATGACTATGGCTACACCTTC.

The chain links TRBV24-1 to TRBJ2-1; a possible D gene is TRBD1 (5 bases). This CDR3 is 16 amino acids long. Germline V lookup: CDR1 KGHDR, CDR2 SFDVKD. Trimming removed 1 base from V and 3 bases from J, with 12 bases in between. For the CDR3, the DNA is TGTGCCACCAGTGATTTAAGGGGCAAGGGCTACAATGAGCAGTTCTTC. Encoded protein: CATSDLRGKGYNEQFF.

There are many counts of this clonotype. This chain uses TRBV11-3 with TRBJ2-6, with TRBD1 matching over 8 bases. Per the germline V gene, CDR1 is SGHNT and CDR2 is YENEEA. The CDR3 runs 18 residues. J gave up 1 base and V 4 bases, and 9 bases lay outside the gene matches. The CDR3 loop is CASSSGTGRDSGANVLTF. CDR3 sequence (DNA): TGTGCCAGCAGCTCTGGGACAGGACGGGATTCTGGGGCCAACGTCCTGACTTTC.

In its sample, this clonotype was seen many times. The rearrangement links TRBV10-2 to TRBJ2-7, with 7 nucleotides matching TRBD1. CDR1 is WSHSY and CDR2 is SAAADI in the germline V gene. The CDR3 sequence is 15 residues long. After removal of 3 bases from V and 3 bases from J, the junction contained 8 bases not matched to a gene. The CDR3 DNA is TGCGCCAGCAGTGATCCCCGACAGGGAAACTACGAGCAGTACTTC. It encodes CASSDPRQGNYEQYF.

This clonotype was seen many times. The genes are TRBV6-5 and TRBJ2-3; 9 positions agree with TRBD2. This CDR3 has 15 residues. Germline loops: CDR1 MNHEY, CDR2 SVGAGI. V shed 4 bases and J 5 bases; nucleotides not matched to a gene: 7. The CDR3 nucleotides are TGTGCCAGCAGTTTAGCGGGGGTTGAAGGAGATACGCAGTATTTT. Protein product: CASSLAGVEGDTQYF.

This clonotype was counted many times. This rearrangement joins TRBV2 to TRBJ2-1; the D gene is possibly TRBD2 (6 bases). Trimming removed 4 bases from V and 0 bases from J, with 13 bases in between. The germline V gene encodes CDR1 SNHLY and CDR2 FYNNEI. CDR3 length equals 16 residues. The CDR3 here is CASSGLASSSYNEQFF. CDR3 nucleotides: TGTGCCAGCAGTGGCCTAGCGTCGAGCTCCTACAATGAGCAGTTCTTC.